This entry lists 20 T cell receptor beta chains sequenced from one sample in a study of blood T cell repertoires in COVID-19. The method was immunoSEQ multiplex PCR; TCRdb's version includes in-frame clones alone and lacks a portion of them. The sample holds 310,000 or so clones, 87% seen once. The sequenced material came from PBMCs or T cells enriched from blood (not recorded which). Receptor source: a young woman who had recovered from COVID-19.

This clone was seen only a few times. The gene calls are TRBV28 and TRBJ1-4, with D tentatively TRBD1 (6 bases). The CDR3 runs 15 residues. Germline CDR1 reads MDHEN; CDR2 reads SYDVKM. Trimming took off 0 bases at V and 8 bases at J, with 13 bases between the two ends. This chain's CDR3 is CASSLWGASTEKLFF. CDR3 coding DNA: TGTGCCAGCAGTTTATGGGGGGCCAGTACAGAAAAACTGTTTTTT.

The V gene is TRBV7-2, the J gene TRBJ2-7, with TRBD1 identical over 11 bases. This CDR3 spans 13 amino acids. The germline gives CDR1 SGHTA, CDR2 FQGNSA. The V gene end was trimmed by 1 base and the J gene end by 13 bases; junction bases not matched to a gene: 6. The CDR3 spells CASSLDWGQGGYF. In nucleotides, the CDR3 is TGTGCCAGCAGCTTAGACTGGGGACAGGGGGGATACTTC.

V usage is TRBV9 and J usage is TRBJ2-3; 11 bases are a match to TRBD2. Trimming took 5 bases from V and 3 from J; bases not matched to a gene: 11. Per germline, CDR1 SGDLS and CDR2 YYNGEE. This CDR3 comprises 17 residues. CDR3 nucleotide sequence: TGTGCCAGCAGTCTAATAGCGGGAGGGCCGGGGACAGATACGCAGTATTTT. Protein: CASSLIAGGPGTDTQYF.

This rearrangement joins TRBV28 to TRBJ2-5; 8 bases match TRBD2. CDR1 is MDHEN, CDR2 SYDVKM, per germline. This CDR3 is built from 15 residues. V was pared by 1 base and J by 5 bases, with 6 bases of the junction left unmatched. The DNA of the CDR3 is TGTGCCAGCAGTTTATTCGGGCTAGCGGGTGAGACCCAGTACTTC. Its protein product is CASSLFGLAGETQYF.

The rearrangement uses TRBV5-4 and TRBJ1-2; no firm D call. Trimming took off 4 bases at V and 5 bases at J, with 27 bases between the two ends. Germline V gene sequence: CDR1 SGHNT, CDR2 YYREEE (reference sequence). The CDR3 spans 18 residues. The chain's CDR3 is CASSELNSGPALGYGYTF. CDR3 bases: TGTGCCAGCAGCGAGCTTAATAGCGGGCCCGCCCTGGGATATGGCTACACCTTC.

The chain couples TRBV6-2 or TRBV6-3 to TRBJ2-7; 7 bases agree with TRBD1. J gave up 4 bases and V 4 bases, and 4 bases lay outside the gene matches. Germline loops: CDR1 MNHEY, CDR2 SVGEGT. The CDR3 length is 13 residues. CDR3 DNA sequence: TGTGCCAGCAGTTGGGACAGCTCTTACGAGCAGTACTTC. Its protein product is CASSWDSSYEQYF.

The CDR3, as DNA: TGTGCCAGCATCCCCGACAGAAGCTCTGGAAACACCATATATTTT. Protein sequence: CASIPDRSSGNTIYF. The chain combines TRBV28 with TRBJ1-3; D perhaps matches TRBD1 (5 bases). Germline CDR1 and CDR2: MDHEN and SYDVKM. The V and J ends lost 7 bases and 0 bases respectively, with 13 bases between them. The CDR3 has 15 residues. The full variable domain, in which reference TRBV28 and TRBJ1-3 provide the parts outside the CDR3, is DVKVTQSSRYLVKRTGEKVFLECVQDMDHENMFWYRQDPGLGLRLIYFSYDVKMKEKGDIPEGYSVSREKKERFSLILESASTNQTSMYLCASIPDRSSGNTIYFGEGSWLTVV.

CDR3 protein: CASSPVGRADQPQHF. DNA for the CDR3: TGTGCCAGCAGCCCTGTGGGCAGGGCGGATCAGCCCCAGCATTTT. The chain employs TRBV7-2 and TRBJ1-5, with TRBD1 as a possible D gene (5 bases). Trimming removed 5 bases at V and 5 bases at J, with 16 bases between. Germline values: CDR1 SGHTA, CDR2 FQGNSA. This CDR3 spans 15 amino acids.

Written as DNA, the CDR3 is TGCAGTGCTAGTTATCTACAGGGCACTGAAGCTTTCTTT. Encoded protein: CSASYLQGTEAFF. V usage is TRBV20-1 and J usage is TRBJ1-1, with TRBD1 as a possible D gene (6 bases). The V end lost 3 bases, the J end lost 4 bases, and 12 bases lay between the germline ends. This CDR3 spans 13 amino acids. Germline V gene sequence: CDR1 DFQATT, CDR2 SNEGSKA (reference sequence).

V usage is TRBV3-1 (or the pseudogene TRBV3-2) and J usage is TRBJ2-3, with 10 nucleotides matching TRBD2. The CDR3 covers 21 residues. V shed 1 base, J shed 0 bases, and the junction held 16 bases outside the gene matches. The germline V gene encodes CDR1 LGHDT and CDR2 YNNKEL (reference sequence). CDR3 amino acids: CASSQGHPLGLAHASTDTQYF. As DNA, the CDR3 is TGTGCCAGCAGCCAAGGTCATCCGTTGGGACTAGCGCATGCTAGCACAGATACGCAGTATTTT.

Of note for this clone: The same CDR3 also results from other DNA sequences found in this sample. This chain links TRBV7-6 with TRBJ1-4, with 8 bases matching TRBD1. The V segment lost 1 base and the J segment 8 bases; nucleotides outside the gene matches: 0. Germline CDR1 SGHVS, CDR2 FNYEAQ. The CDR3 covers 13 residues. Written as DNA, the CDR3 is TGTGCCAGCAGCTTAGACAGGGGGGAAAAACTGTTTTTT. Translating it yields CASSLDRGEKLFF. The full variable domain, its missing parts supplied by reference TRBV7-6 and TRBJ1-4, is GAGVSQSPRYKVTKRGQDVALRCDPISGHVSLYWYRQALGQGPEFLTYFNYEAQQDKSGLPNDRFSAERPEGSISTLTIQRTEQRDSAMYRCASSLDRGEKLFFGSGTQLSVL.

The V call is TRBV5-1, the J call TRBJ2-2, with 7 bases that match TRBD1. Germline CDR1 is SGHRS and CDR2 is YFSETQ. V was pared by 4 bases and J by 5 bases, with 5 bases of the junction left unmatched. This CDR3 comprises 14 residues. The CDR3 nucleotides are TGCGCCAGCAGCCCCGGGACAGCTACCGGGGAGCTGTTTTTT. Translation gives CASSPGTATGELFF.

The CDR3 DNA is TGTGCCAGCAGCGGAGAGGTCAGATTTTATGGCTACACCTTC. Protein sequence: CASSGEVRFYGYTF. The chain recombines TRBV7-2 with TRBJ1-2; D unclear. The CDR3 covers 14 residues. V dropped 5 bases and J dropped 5 bases, with 15 bases sitting between them. Germline V lookup: CDR1 SGHTA, CDR2 FQGNSA.

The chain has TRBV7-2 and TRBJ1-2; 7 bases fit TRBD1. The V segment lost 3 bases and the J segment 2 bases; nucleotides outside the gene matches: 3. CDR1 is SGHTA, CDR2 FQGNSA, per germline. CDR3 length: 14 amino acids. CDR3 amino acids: CASSFRGRNYGYTF. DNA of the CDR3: TGTGCCAGCAGCTTTAGGGGGCGGAACTATGGCTACACCTTC.

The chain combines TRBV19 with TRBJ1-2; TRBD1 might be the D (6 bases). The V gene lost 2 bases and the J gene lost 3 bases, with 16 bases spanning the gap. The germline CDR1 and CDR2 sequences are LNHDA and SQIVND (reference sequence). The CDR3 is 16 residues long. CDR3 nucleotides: TGTGCCAGTAGTATAAGGAAACCAGGGGATTACTATGGCTACACCTTC. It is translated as CASSIRKPGDYYGYTF.

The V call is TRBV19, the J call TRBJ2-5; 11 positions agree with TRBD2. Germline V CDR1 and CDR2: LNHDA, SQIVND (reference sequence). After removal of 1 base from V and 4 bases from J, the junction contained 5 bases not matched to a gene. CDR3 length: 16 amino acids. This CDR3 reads CASSIARTSGSETQYF. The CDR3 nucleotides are TGTGCCAGTAGTATAGCACGGACTAGCGGGTCAGAGACCCAGTACTTC.

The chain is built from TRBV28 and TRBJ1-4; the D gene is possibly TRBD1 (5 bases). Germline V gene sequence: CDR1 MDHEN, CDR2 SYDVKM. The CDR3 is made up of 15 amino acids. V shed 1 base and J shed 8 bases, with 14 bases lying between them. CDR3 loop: CASSLFVRAGEKLFF. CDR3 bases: TGTGCCAGCAGTTTATTCGTCAGGGCTGGGGAAAAACTGTTTTTT.

CDR3 loop: CASSLEGPPQPQHF. Here the CDR3 DNA reads TGTGCCAGCAGCTTAGAGGGGCCCCCTCAGCCCCAGCATTTT. The chain uses TRBV7-2 and TRBJ1-5; D is perhaps TRBD1 (5 bases). The CDR3 covers 14 residues. The germline V and J ends were trimmed by 1 base and 6 bases, with 10 bases remaining between them. CDR1 is SGHTA and CDR2 is FQGNSA in the germline V gene.

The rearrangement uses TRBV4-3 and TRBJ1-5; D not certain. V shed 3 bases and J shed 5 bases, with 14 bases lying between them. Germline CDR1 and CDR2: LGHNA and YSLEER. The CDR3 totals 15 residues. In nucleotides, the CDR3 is TGCGCCAGCAGCCAGTATGTCCAGTCCCATCAGCCCCAGCATTTT. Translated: CASSQYVQSHQPQHF.

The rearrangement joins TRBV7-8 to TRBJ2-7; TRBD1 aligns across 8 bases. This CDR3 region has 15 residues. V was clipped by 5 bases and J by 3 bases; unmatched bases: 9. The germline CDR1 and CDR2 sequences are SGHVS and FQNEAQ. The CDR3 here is CASSQGAGGYYEQYF. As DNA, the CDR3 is TGTGCCAGCAGCCAGGGGGCAGGGGGCTACTACGAGCAGTACTTC.